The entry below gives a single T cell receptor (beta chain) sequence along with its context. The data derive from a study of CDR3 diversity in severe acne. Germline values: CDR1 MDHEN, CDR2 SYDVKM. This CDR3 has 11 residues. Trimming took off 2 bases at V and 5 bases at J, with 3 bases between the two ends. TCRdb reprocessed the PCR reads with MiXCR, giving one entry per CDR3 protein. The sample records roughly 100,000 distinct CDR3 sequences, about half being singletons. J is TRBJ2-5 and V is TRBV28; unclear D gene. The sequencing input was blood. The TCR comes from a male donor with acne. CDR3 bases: TGTGCCAGCAGTTTAGACGAGACCCAGTACTTC. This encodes CASSLDETQYF.